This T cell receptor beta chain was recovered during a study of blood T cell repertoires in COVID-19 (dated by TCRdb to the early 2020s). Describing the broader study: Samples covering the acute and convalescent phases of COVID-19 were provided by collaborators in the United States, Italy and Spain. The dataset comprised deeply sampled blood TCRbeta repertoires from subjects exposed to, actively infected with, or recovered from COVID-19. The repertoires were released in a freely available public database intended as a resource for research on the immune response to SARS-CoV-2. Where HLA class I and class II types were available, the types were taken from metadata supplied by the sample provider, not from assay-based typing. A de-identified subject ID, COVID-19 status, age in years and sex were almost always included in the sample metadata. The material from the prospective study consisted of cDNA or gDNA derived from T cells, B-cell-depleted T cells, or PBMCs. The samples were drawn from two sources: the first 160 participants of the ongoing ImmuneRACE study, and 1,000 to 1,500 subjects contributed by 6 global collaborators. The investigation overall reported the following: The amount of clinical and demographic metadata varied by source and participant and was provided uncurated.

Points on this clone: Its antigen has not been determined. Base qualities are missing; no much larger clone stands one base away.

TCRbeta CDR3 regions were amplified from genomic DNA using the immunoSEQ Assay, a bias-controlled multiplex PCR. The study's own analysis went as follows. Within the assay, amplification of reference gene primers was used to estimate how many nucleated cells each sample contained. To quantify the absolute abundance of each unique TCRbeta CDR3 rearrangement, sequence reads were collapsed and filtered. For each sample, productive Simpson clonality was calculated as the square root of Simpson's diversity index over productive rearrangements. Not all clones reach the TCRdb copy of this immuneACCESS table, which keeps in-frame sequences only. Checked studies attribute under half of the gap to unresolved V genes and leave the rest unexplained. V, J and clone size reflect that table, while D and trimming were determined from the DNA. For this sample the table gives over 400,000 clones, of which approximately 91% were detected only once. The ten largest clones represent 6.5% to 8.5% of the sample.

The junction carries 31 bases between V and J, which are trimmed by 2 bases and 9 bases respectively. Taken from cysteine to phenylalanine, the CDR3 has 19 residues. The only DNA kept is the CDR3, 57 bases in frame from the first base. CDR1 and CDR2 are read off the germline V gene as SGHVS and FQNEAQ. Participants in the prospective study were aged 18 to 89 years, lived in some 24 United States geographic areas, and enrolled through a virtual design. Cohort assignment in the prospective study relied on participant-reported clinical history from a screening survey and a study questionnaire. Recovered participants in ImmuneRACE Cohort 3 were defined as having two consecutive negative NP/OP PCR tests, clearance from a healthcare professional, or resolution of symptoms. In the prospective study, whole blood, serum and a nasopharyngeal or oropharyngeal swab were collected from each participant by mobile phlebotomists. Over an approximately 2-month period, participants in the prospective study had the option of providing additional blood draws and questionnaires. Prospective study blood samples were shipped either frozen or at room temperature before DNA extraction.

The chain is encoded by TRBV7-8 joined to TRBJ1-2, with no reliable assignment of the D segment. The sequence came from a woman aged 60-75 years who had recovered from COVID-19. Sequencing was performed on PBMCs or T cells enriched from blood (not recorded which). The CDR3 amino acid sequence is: CASSLSPGSLTALWYSYTF. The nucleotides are TGTGCCAGCAGCTTATCCCCGGGATCACTGACGGCCCTATGGTACAGCTACACCTTC.